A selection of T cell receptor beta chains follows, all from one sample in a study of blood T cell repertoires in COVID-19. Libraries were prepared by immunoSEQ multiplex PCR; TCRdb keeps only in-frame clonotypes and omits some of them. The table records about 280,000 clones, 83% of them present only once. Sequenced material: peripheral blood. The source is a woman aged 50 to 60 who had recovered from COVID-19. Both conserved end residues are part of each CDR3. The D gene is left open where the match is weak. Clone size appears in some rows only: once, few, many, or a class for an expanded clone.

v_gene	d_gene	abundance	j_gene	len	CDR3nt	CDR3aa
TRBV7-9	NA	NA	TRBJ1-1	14	TGTGCCAGCAGCAGGGGACAACACAACACTGAAGCTTTCTTT	CASSRGQHNTEAFF
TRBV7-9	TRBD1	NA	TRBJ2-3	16	TGTGCCAGCAGCTCCCGATCCACAGGGGTGGCAGATACGCAGTATTTT	CASSSRSTGVADTQYF
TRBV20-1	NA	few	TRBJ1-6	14	TGCAGTGCTAGTTTCCCTGGGGCTAATTCACCCCTCCACTTT	CSASFPGANSPLHF
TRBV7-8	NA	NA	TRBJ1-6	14	TGTGCCAGCAGCTTACCCCTGGCCAATTCACCCCTCCACTTT	CASSLPLANSPLHF
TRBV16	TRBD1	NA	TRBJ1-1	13	TGTGCCAGCAGCGGAAGACAGGGGGCTGAAGCTTTCTTT	CASSGRQGAEAFF
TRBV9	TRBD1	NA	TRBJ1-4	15	TGTGCCAGCAGCGTATCCGGGACAGCTATTGAAAAACTGTTTTTT	CASSVSGTAIEKLFF
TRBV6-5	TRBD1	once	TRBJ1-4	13	TGTGCCAGCAGGGGGGACAGGGCTGAAAAACTGTTTTTT	CASRGDRAEKLFF
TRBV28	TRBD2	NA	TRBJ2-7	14	TGTGCCAGCGGCACTAGCGGGAGGACCTACGAGCAGTACTTC	CASGTSGRTYEQYF
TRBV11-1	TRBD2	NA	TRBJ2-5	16	TGTGCCAGCAGCTTGGTAACTAGCGGATTCCAAGAGACCCAGTACTTC	CASSLVTSGFQETQYF
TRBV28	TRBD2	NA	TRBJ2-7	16	TGTGCCAGCAGTTCCCCCCGTAGCGGGCCGTTTGGCGAGCAGTACTTC	CASSSPRSGPFGEQYF
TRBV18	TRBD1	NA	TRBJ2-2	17	TGTGCCAGCTCACCATCTTGGACAGGGGTCTCTACCGGGGAGCTGTTTTTT	CASSPSWTGVSTGELFF
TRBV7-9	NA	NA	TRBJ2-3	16	TGTGCCAGCAGCGTTAGCGAGTGGAGGGGCACAGATACGCAGTATTTT	CASSVSEWRGTDTQYF
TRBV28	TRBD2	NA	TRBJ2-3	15	TGTGCCAGCAGTTCAGCGGGGGGGCTAACAGATACGCAGTATTTT	CASSSAGGLTDTQYF
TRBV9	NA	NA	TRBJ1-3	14	TGTGCCAGCAGCGCCTGGGGAGGTGGAAACACCATATATTTT	CASSAWGGGNTIYF
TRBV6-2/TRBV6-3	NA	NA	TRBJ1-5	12	TGTGCCAGCAGTACGGTAAATCAGCCCCAGCATTTT	CASSTVNQPQHF
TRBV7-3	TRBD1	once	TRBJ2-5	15	TGTGCCAGCAGCTTGACAGGGGGACCCTCGGAGACCCAGTACTTC	CASSLTGGPSETQYF
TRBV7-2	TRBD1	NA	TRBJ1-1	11	TGTGCCCAGGGGGGATACACTGAAGCTTTCTTT	CAQGGYTEAFF
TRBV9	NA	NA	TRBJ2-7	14	TGTGCCAGCAGCGTAGCAGGGGGGTACTACGAGCAGTACTTC	CASSVAGGYYEQYF
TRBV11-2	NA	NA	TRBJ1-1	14	TGTGCCAGCAGCTTATTCTTCGAGGGCACTGAAGCTTTCTTT	CASSLFFEGTEAFF
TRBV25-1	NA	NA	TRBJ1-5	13	TGTGCCAGCAGTGAATATTGTATACAGCCCCAGCATTTT	CASSEYCIQPQHF
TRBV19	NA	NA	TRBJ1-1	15	TGTGCCAGTAGTATGTTGTGGGGGCGGAACACTGAAGCTTTCTTT	CASSMLWGRNTEAFF
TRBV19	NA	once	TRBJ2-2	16	TGTGCCAGTAGTATGGGAGACCCGGCTCGGGGCGGGGAGCTGTTTTTT	CASSMGDPARGGELFF
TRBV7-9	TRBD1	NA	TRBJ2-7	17	TGTGCCAGCAGCTTCTCGGACAGGGGGTCTCATTACTACGAGCAGTACTTC	CASSFSDRGSHYYEQYF
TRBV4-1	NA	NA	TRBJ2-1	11	TGCGCCAGCAGCCAGGGGGCTGAGCAGTTCTTC	CASSQGAEQFF